One sample yielded the 26 T cell receptor beta chains listed below, sequenced in a study of identifying expanded T cells in peripheral blood. Measured with immunoSEQ multiplex PCR; TCRdb has only the in-frame clones, and not every one. The profile shows 95,000 to 100,000 clones, roughly nine tenths of them singletons. The sequencing input was blood. The receptors stem from a person aged 18 to 70 in good health.

This clone has only one observation. The chain uses TRBV4-3 and TRBJ1-3; D possibly corresponds to TRBD1 (5 bases). In germline, CDR1 is LGHNA, CDR2 YSLEER. This CDR3 has 18 amino acids. V dropped 1 base and J dropped 0 bases, with 16 bases sitting between them. CDR3 protein: CASSQVGGGTISGNTIYF. The CDR3 DNA reads TGCGCCAGCAGCCAAGTTGGGGGGGGGACGATCTCTGGAAACACCATATATTTT.

The chain joins TRBV7-2 to TRBJ1-5; possible D gene TRBD1, 6 bases. V lost 1 base to trimming and J lost 7 bases, with 14 bases between them. CDR3 size: 15 residues. Germline values: CDR1 SGHTA, CDR2 FQGNSA. CDR3 residues: CASSLVGGLGQPQHF. The CDR3 bases are TGTGCCAGCAGCTTAGTTGGGGGGCTTGGGCAGCCCCAGCATTTT.

Points on this clone: Sequence at one end of the junction differs from germline and may be a read error. J is TRBJ1-1 and V is TRBV9; tentatively, D is TRBD1 (5 bases). Germline V CDR1 and CDR2: SGDLS, YYNGEE. CDR3 size: 15 residues. In DNA, the CDR3 is TGTGCCAGCACCGTAGGGGCCATCCCTAACACTGAAGCTTTCTTT. Protein product: CASTVGAIPNTEAFF.

This clone has just a few counts. This chain joins TRBV2 and TRBJ1-2; D unresolved. The CDR3 is 12 residues long. From germline, CDR1 is SNHLY and CDR2 FYNNEI. Trimming took 6 bases from V and 3 from J, leaving 8 bases between them. This CDR3 is CASRQSDYGYTF. Here the CDR3 DNA reads TGTGCCAGCAGACAGAGCGACTATGGCTACACCTTC.

This chain links TRBV2 with TRBJ1-1, with 7 nucleotides matching TRBD1. The ends lost 7 bases at V and 1 base at J; junction bases unmatched: 12. Germline V gives CDR1 SNHLY, CDR2 FYNNEI. CDR3 size: 16 residues. For the CDR3, the DNA is TGTGCCAGCACCTTACAGGGGTTCCCCCAGAACACTGAAGCTTTCTTT. Its translation is CASTLQGFPQNTEAFF.

The V and J genes are TRBV30 and TRBJ2-7, with a tentative D call TRBD2 (6 bases). This CDR3 is 15 amino acids long. The germline gives CDR1 GTSNPN, CDR2 SVGIG (reference sequence). V gave up 1 base and J gave up 6 bases, with 19 bases separating them. The CDR3 here is CAWSGQHLGGIEQYF. In nucleotides, the CDR3 is TGTGCCTGGAGTGGACAGCACCTTGGGGGGATCGAGCAGTACTTC.

The chain has TRBV5-6 and TRBJ2-5, with a weak D call TRBD1 (6 bases). This CDR3 spans 15 amino acids. V lost 3 bases, J lost 1 base, and 13 bases lay in between. Germline values: CDR1 SGHDT, CDR2 YYEEEE. For the CDR3, the DNA is TGTGCCAGCAGCTCCCTTGGGACAACCCAAGAGACCCAGTACTTC. Protein: CASSSLGTTQETQYF.

J is TRBJ2-5 and V is TRBV2; TRBD1 matches 9 bases. Germline assignment: CDR1 SNHLY and CDR2 FYNNEI. The CDR3 is 15 amino acids. The V and J ends lost 7 bases and 2 bases, in that order; junction bases with no gene match: 8. Here the CDR3 reads CASKRTGELQETQYF. Written as DNA, the CDR3 is TGTGCCAGCAAGAGGACAGGGGAACTACAAGAGACCCAGTACTTC. Complete variable domain (other parts from reference TRBV2 and TRBJ2-5): EPEVTQTPSHQVTQMGQEVILRCVPISNHLYFYWYRQILGQKVEFLVSFYNNEISEKSEIFDDQFSVERPDGSNFTLKIRSTKLEDSAMYFCASKRTGELQETQYFGPGTRLLVL.

The rearrangement uses TRBV19 and TRBJ2-7, with D maybe TRBD1 (5 bases). V lost 4 bases, J lost 3 bases, and 19 bases lay in between. The V gene's germline CDR1 is LNHDA and CDR2 SQIVND (reference sequence). The length of the CDR3 is 16 residues. As DNA, the CDR3 is TGTGCCAGTAGTACGTACTCAGGACATAGTCTCTACGAGCAGTACTTC. It translates to CASSTYSGHSLYEQYF.

The chain joins TRBV5-6 to TRBJ2-7; the D gene is possibly TRBD1 (5 bases). Trimming cost V 5 bases and J 2 bases, with 11 bases left between them. Germline CDR1 SGHDT, CDR2 YYEEEE. The CDR3 totals 13 residues. The CDR3 sequence is CASSSQGPYEQYF. The DNA of the CDR3 is TGTGCCAGCAGTTCTCAGGGCCCCTACGAGCAGTACTTC. The full variable domain, with the rest looked up from reference TRBV5-6 and TRBJ2-7, is DAGVTQSPTHLIKTRGQQVTLRCSPKSGHDTVSWYQQALGQGPQFIFQYYEEEERQRGNFPDRFSGHQFPNYSSELNVNALLLGDSALYLCASSSQGPYEQYFGPGTRLTVT.

This clone has only one observation. This rearrangement joins TRBV7-9 to TRBJ2-3; D call uncertain. The V gene lost 3 bases and the J gene lost 5 bases, with 9 bases spanning the gap. Germline values: CDR1 SEHNR, CDR2 FQNEAQ (reference sequence). This CDR3 comprises 13 residues. The CDR3 bases are TGTGCCAGCAGCTTCCGCACGGGAGATACGCAGTATTTT. Its protein product is CASSFRTGDTQYF. Full variable domain (outside the CDR3, taken from reference TRBV7-9 and TRBJ2-3): DTGVSQNPRHKITKRGQNVTFRCDPISEHNRLYWYRQTLGQGPEFLTYFQNEAQLEKSRLLSDRFSAERPKGSFSTLEIQRTEQGDSAMYLCASSFRTGDTQYFGPGTRLTVL.

This clone has only one observation. The chain is built from TRBV30 and TRBJ1-5, with D possibly being TRBD1 (6 bases). Germline CDR1 reads GTSNPN; CDR2 reads SVGIG (reference sequence). V lost 0 bases and J 4 bases, leaving 28 bases between the germline ends. The CDR3 is 20 residues long. CDR3 DNA sequence: TGTGCCTGGAGTGTACAAAGTTCGTGGGGGGCGGCGGAAATTAATCAGCCCCAGCATTTT. This gives the protein CAWSVQSSWGAAEINQPQHF.

The CDR3 region has the DNA TGTGCCAGCAGCCAAGATCCGGTAACAGTAGCTAACTATGGCTACACCTTC. Its protein is CASSQDPVTVANYGYTF. The rearrangement links TRBV14 to TRBJ1-2; D remains ambiguous. The CDR3 is 17 residues long. Between the trimmed V and J ends, which lost 0 bases and 0 bases, there was a span of 14 bases. Looked up from germline, CDR1 is SGHDN and CDR2 is FVKESK.

The rearrangement links TRBV9 to TRBJ2-1; D is unresolved. Germline V gene data show CDR1 as SGDLS and CDR2 as YYNGEE. Trimming removed 4 bases from V and 0 bases from J, with 5 bases in between. The CDR3 has 13 amino acids. The CDR3 DNA reads as TGTGCCAGCAGCCCGAGCTCCTACAATGAGCAGTTCTTC. It translates to CASSPSSYNEQFF.

The chain employs TRBV28 and TRBJ2-7, with D possibly being TRBD1 (5 bases). The CDR3 loop spans 15 amino acids. CDR1 and CDR2 from the germline V gene are MDHEN and SYDVKM. Trimming cost V 5 bases and J 1 base, with 15 bases left between them. CDR3 protein: CASSRTPQGSYEQYF. The CDR3 bases are TGTGCCAGCAGTCGGACCCCCCAGGGATCCTACGAGCAGTACTTC.

The V call is TRBV27, the J call TRBJ1-3, with D possibly TRBD1 on 5 matching bases. CDR1 and CDR2 from the germline V gene are MNHEY and SMNVEV (reference sequence). The CDR3 consists of 16 residues. Trimming stripped 6 bases from V and 2 bases from J, with 17 bases between. CDR3 nucleotides: TGTGCCAGCAGCCCCTTCCCGGGGGATACTGGAAACACCATATATTTT. It translates to CASSPFPGDTGNTIYF.

This clone has a handful of counts. This sequence joins TRBV30 and TRBJ2-7, with unresolved D. Germline V gives CDR1 GTSNPN, CDR2 SVGIG (reference sequence). Trimming shortened V by 2 bases and J by 4 bases, and 6 bases separated the two germline ends. CDR3 length: 11 residues. The DNA of the CDR3 is TGTGCCTGGAGTCCCTTGTACGAGCAGTACTTC. Translating it yields CAWSPLYEQYF.

The rearrangement links TRBV6-5 to TRBJ1-6; 9 bases fit TRBD1. Germline trimming cut 2 bases from V and 7 bases from J; bases unmatched to any gene: 6. CDR3 length equals 16 residues. CDR1 is MNHEY, CDR2 SVGAGI, per germline. CDR3 sequence: CASSYRSGTGNSPLHF. The CDR3 DNA is TGTGCCAGCAGTTACAGGTCCGGGACAGGGAATTCACCCCTCCACTTT.

The chain couples TRBV27 to TRBJ1-5, with 10 bases identical to TRBD1. The CDR3 is 14 residues long. V lost 5 bases to trimming and J lost 6 bases; unmatched junction nucleotides: 4. Germline-derived CDR1 and CDR2 are MNHEY and SMNVEV (reference sequence). The CDR3, as DNA: TGTGCCAGCAGTCCGGACAGGGGGACTCAGCCCCAGCATTTT. Translated, it gives CASSPDRGTQPQHF.

The J gene is TRBJ1-5, the V gene TRBV7-8, with no clear D. V dropped 1 base and J dropped 0 bases, with 13 bases sitting between them. CDR1 is SGHVS, CDR2 FQNEAQ, per germline. The CDR3 totals 17 residues. The CDR3 nucleotides are TGTGCCAGCAGCTTAGATCCCACCCAAAATAGCAATCAGCCCCAGCATTTT. Its translation: CASSLDPTQNSNQPQHF.

Concerning this clone itself: One end of the junction varies from germline; a read error may be responsible. V gene TRBV6-1 combines with J gene TRBJ2-7, with D possibly being TRBD2 (6 bases). The V gene's germline CDR1 is MNHNS and CDR2 SASEGT. There are 12 residues in the CDR3. The DNA of the CDR3 is TGTGCCAGCAGTGAATATCGGGTAGGAGGGAACTTC. Translation: CASSEYRVGGNF.

The rearrangement uses TRBV28 and TRBJ1-1; 8 bases align to TRBD1. The J segment lost 6 bases and the V segment lost 2 bases, leaving 5 bases of the junction unmatched. This CDR3 spans 14 amino acids. Germline assignment: CDR1 MDHEN and CDR2 SYDVKM. The CDR3 bases are TGTGCCAGCAGTTTAGCAGGGGGCCTCCCTGAAGCTTTCTTT. This codes for CASSLAGGLPEAFF.

This clone was detected once. The chain employs TRBV11-2 and TRBJ1-6; D is uncertain. With 3 bases removed from V and 5 bases from J, the gap between germline ends came to 8 bases. Germline-derived CDR1 and CDR2 are SGHAT and FQNNGV. The CDR3 runs 14 residues. The CDR3 is CASSLLRDNSPLHF. The CDR3 bases are TGTGCCAGCAGCTTGTTACGGGATAATTCACCCCTCCACTTT.

The chain links TRBV6-1 to TRBJ1-5; no firm D call. The CDR3 extends over 13 amino acids. V was clipped by 7 bases and J by 5 bases, with 12 bases between them. Germline V CDR1 and CDR2: MNHNS, SASEGT. The DNA for the CDR3 is TGTGCCAGCAAGGATGGACTCTATCAGCCCCAGCATTTT. Its protein is CASKDGLYQPQHF.

The rearrangement links TRBV4-2 to TRBJ2-7, with no clear D. CDR1 LGHNA and CDR2 YNFKEQ come from the germline V gene. Trimming shortened V by 0 bases and J by 0 bases, and 12 bases separated the two germline ends. The CDR3 runs 16 residues. The CDR3 protein is CASSQDRFKGSYEQYF. CDR3 DNA: TGTGCCAGCAGCCAAGACCGGTTTAAGGGCTCCTACGAGCAGTACTTC.

The CDR3 DNA is TGCGCCAGCAGCCAAGTAAGCCCGGGGAATGAAAAACTGTTTTTT. This gives the protein CASSQVSPGNEKLFF. This rearrangement joins TRBV4-3 to TRBJ1-4; D uncertain. V was shortened by 1 base and J by 5 bases, with 11 bases between the two germline ends. This CDR3 is 15 amino acids long. CDR1 is LGHNA, CDR2 YSLEER, per germline.